Sequencing of this TCR beta chain was carried out in a study of esophageal squamous cell carcinoma under preoperative chemotherapy. From the PCR reads, TCRdb called clonotypes with MiXCR, one entry per CDR3 protein. The sample lists about 18,000 distinct CDR3 sequences, approximately 44% occurring once. Note on this clonotype: A read error may produce the germline difference seen at one junction end.

Time point indicated: after preoperative PTX-NDP chemotherapy. The biological material was taken from a patient given preoperative chemotherapy. The origin of this receptor is a human donor with esophageal squamous cell carcinoma. The donor label of this sample is uncertain.

The CDR3 sequence: CASSLGLAGGIF. CDR3 sequence (DNA): TGTGCCAGCAGCTTGGGACTAGCGGGGGGGATCTTC. This sequence joins TRBV7-2 and TRBJ2-1, with TRBD2 matching 16 bases. CDR3 length: 12 amino acids. Germline V lookup: CDR1 SGHTA, CDR2 FQGNSA.